One and the same sample provided the 5 T cell receptor delta chains below, sequenced in a study of γδ T cells in repeated Plasmodium falciparum infection. TCRdb re-processed the multiplex PCR reads using CATT. The table includes about 48,000 delta-chain clones, 1.6% detected once. Vgamma9/Vdelta2+ and Vdelta2-negative gammadelta T cells were flow-sorted from PBMC for bulk sequencing. The sample was gamma-delta T cells from blood. The receptors were gathered from a pool of human donors (malaria-infected and uninfected, not separated).

This clone was seen repeatedly, ten times or more. The gene calls are TRDV1 and TRDJ1, with TRDD3 identical over 10 bases. The CDR3 runs to 22 residues. J gave up 0 bases and V 0 bases, and 19 bases lay outside the gene matches. Germline-derived CDR1 and CDR2 are TSWWSYY and QGS. CDR3 sequence (DNA): TGTGCTCTTGGGGAACTTCCCCCCCCAGTACTGGGGGATGCAACGTACACCGATAAACTCATCTTT. It translates to CALGELPPPVLGDATYTDKLIF.

A word on this clone: The protein given by TCRdb reflects a much larger clone and differs at residue 11 from this DNA's translation, likely from a read error; the protein shown is the DNA's translation. This chain uses TRDV2 with TRDJ1; possible D gene TRDD3, 5 bases. The J gene, absent from TCRdb, was called here by matching the DNA to germline. V was clipped by 0 bases and J by 3 bases, with 16 bases between them. This CDR3 has 16 residues. Looked up from germline, CDR1 is GEAIGNYY and CDR2 is EKD. Written as DNA, the CDR3 is TGTGCCTGTGACACCCTCCTGGGATCTAACGCCGATAAACTCATCTTT. It is translated as CACDTLLGSNADKLIF.

This clone was counted between two and nine times. The protein held in TCRdb is that of a much larger clone and does not match this DNA's translation at residue 11, likely because of a read error; the protein shown is translated from the DNA. The chain links TRDV1 to TRDJ1; D is possibly TRDD2 (6 bases). No J gene was available from TCRdb, and it was assigned here by a germline match of the DNA. V lost 4 bases to trimming and J lost 8 bases, with 26 bases between them. In germline, CDR1 is TSWWSYY, CDR2 QGS. This CDR3 spans 17 amino acids. The CDR3: CALGVLPSDARRDKLIF. DNA of the CDR3: TGTGCTCTTGGGGTATTGCCTTCCGACGCACGTCGGGACAAACTCATCTTT.

A word on this clone: This likely reflects a read error, since a far larger clone is one base away. Other DNA sequences in the sample encode the same CDR3. The chain uses TRDV1 and TRDJ1; 11 bases match TRDD3. Because TCRdb records no J gene, it was assigned here through a match of the DNA to germline. Unmatched junction bases numbered 13, after V lost 0 bases and J lost 4 bases. Looked up from germline, CDR1 is TSWWSYY and CDR2 is QGS. The CDR3 extends over 19 amino acids. The CDR3 loop reads CALGELPHNWGICNDKLIF. The CDR3 bases are TGTGCTCTTGGGGAACTTCCCCACAACTGGGGGATATGCAACGATAAACTCATCTTT.

This clone was recorded at least ten times. The junction departs from germline at one end; a sequencing error may be responsible. The same CDR3 can be traced to other DNA sequences in this sample. The rearrangement links TRDV3 to TRDJ1; no clear D gene. This CDR3 spans 14 amino acids. Germline lookup yields CDR1 TVYSNPD and CDR2 GDNSRS (reference sequence). CDR3 bases: TGTGCCTTTTTTGTTCCGTGTTACACCGATAAGCTCATCTTT. Translation: CAFFVPCYTDKLIF. Variable domain in full (rest from reference TRDV3 and TRDJ1): CDKVTQSSPDQTVASGSEVVLLCTYDTVYSNPDLFWYRIRPDYSFQFVFYGDNSRSEGADFTQGRFSVKHILTQKAFHLVISPVRTEDSATYYCAFFVPCYTDKLIFGKGTRVTVEP.